These 9 T cell receptor beta chains share one sample of origin, sequenced in a study of blood T cell repertoires in COVID-19. Sequencing was performed with immunoSEQ multiplex PCR; in TCRdb, only in-frame clones are kept and a portion is missing. The table records nearly 350,000 clones, over 75% of them present only once. The sequencing sample was made of PBMCs or T cells enriched from blood (not recorded which). Every receptor here comes from a woman aged 25-40 years who had recovered from COVID-19.

The chain employs TRBV30 and TRBJ2-3; maybe TRBD1 (6 bases). The germline V and J ends were trimmed by 0 bases and 8 bases, with 21 bases remaining between them. CDR3 length equals 16 residues. CDR1 is GTSNPN, CDR2 SVGIG, per germline (reference sequence). CDR3 DNA sequence: TGTGCCTGGAGTGTGGCGGTCAGGGGACGGCCGACTACGCAGTATTTT. This sequence encodes CAWSVAVRGRPTTQYF.

This chain connects TRBV7-6 to TRBJ2-3, with 9 bases matching TRBD2. Germline V gene lookup returns CDR1 SGHVS and CDR2 FNYEAQ. The CDR3 contains 16 residues. V lost 4 bases and J lost 2; bases outside the gene matches: 7. CDR3 nucleotide sequence: TGTGCCAGCAGCTCCCTCAGCGGGGGGATCACAGATACGCAGTATTTT. This sequence encodes CASSSLSGGITDTQYF. Full variable domain (missing parts from reference TRBV7-6 and TRBJ2-3): GAGVSQSPRYKVTKRGQDVALRCDPISGHVSLYWYRQALGQGPEFLTYFNYEAQQDKSGLPNDRFSAERPEGSISTLTIQRTEQRDSAMYRCASSSLSGGITDTQYFGPGTRLTVL.

V gene TRBV30 combines with J gene TRBJ2-2; D might be TRBD2 (5 bases). The CDR3 consists of 14 residues. Trimming removed 4 bases from V and 0 bases from J, with 9 bases in between. CDR1 is GTSNPN and CDR2 is SVGIG in the germline V gene (reference sequence). CDR3 sequence (DNA): TGTGCCTGGACCGTGGACTCGAACACCGGGGAGCTGTTTTTT. Protein sequence: CAWTVDSNTGELFF.

The chain links TRBV3-1 (or the pseudogene TRBV3-2) to TRBJ1-6; maybe TRBD1 (6 bases). V was pared by 3 bases and J by 4 bases, with 10 bases between. The CDR3 loop spans 15 amino acids. CDR1 LGHDT and CDR2 YNNKEL come from the germline V gene (reference sequence). Here the CDR3 reads CASSQSQGYNSPLHF. CDR3 coding DNA: TGTGCCAGCAGCCAGTCACAGGGATATAATTCACCCCTCCACTTT.

This chain links TRBV5-1 with TRBJ2-7; 9 positions match TRBD2. Trimming removed 2 bases from V and 3 bases from J; junction bases left unmatched: 6. From germline, CDR1 is SGHRS and CDR2 YFSETQ. This CDR3 region has 15 residues. Here the CDR3 reads CASSFGSSGDYEQYF. For the CDR3, the DNA is TGCGCCAGCAGCTTTGGGTCTAGCGGGGACTACGAGCAGTACTTC.

V usage is TRBV7-2 and J usage is TRBJ1-2; D unresolved. CDR3 length: 14 residues. CDR1 and CDR2 (germline): SGHTA, FQGNSA. Trimming stripped 3 bases from V and 2 bases from J, with 10 bases between. In nucleotides, the CDR3 is TGTGCCAGCAGCTTGGGGAGTCAGAACTATGGCTACACCTTC. Protein product: CASSLGSQNYGYTF.

V gene TRBV7-2 combines with J gene TRBJ1-2; 9 positions agree with TRBD1. CDR3 length: 15 amino acids. Germline V CDR1 and CDR2: SGHTA, FQGNSA. V trimming: 4 bases; J trimming: 9 bases; junction bases outside the gene matches: 12. This chain's CDR3 is CASSSKTGGGIRYTF. CDR3 DNA: TGTGCCAGCAGCTCCAAAACAGGGGGCGGGATACGCTACACCTTC. The whole variable domain, remainder taken from reference TRBV7-2 and TRBJ1-2, is GAGVSQSPSNKVTEKGKDVELRCDPISGHTALYWYRQSLGQGLEFLIYFQGNSAPDKSGLPSDRFSAERTGGSVSTLTIQRTQQEDSAVYLCASSSKTGGGIRYTFGSGTRLTVV.

V gene TRBV9 combines with J gene TRBJ1-5; perhaps TRBD1 as D (5 bases). This CDR3 has 15 residues. Germline values: CDR1 SGDLS, CDR2 YYNGEE. Trimming removed 4 bases from V and 0 bases from J, with 11 bases in between. The CDR3 is CASSPGRDSNQPQHF. The CDR3 DNA is TGTGCCAGCAGCCCAGGGAGGGATAGCAATCAGCCCCAGCATTTT. Full variable domain (rest looked up from reference TRBV9 and TRBJ1-5): DSGVTQTPKHLITATGQRVTLRCSPRSGDLSVYWYQQSLDQGLQFLIQYYNGEERAKGNILERFSAQQFPDLHSELNLSSLELGDSALYFCASSPGRDSNQPQHFGDGTRLSIL.

This chain uses TRBV5-4 with TRBJ1-2, with TRBD1 matching over 10 bases. Germline CDR1 and CDR2: SGHNT and YYREEE (reference sequence). The V segment lost 3 bases and the J segment 7 bases; nucleotides outside the gene matches: 6. The CDR3 loop spans 14 amino acids. The CDR3 bases are TGTGCCAGCAGCTCCGGACAGGGGGACGGTGGCTACACCTTC. This translates into CASSSGQGDGGYTF.